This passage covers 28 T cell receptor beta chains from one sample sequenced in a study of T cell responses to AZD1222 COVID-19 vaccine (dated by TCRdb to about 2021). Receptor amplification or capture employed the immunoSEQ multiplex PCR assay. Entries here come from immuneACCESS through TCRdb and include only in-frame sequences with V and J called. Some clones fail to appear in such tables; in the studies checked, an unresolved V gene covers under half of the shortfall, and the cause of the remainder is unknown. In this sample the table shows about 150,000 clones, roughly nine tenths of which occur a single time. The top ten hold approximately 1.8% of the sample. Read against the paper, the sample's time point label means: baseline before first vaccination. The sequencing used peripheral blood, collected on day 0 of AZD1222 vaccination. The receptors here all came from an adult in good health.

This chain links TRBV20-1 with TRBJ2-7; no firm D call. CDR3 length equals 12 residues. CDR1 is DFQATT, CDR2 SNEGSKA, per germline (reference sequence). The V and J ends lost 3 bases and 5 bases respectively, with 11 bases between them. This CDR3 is CSASLRENEQYF. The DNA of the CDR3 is TGCAGTGCTAGTTTGCGAGAAAACGAGCAGTACTTC.

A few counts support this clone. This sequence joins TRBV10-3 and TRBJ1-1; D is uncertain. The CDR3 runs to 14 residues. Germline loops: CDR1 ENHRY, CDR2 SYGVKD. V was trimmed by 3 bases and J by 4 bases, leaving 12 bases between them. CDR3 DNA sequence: TGTGCCATCAGTGAAGGAGGGTGGAGCACTGAAGCTTTCTTT. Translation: CAISEGGWSTEAFF.

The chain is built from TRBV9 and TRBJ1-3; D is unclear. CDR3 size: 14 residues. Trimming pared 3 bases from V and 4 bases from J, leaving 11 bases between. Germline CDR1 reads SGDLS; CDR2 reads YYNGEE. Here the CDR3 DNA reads TGTGCCAGCAGCGCCGCTCGACTGGGAAACACCATATATTTT. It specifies CASSAARLGNTIYF.

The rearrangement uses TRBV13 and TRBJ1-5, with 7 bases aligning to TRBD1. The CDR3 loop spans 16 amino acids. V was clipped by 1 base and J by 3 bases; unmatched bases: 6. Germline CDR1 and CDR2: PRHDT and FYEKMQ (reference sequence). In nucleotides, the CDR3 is TGTGCCAGCAGCTTAGCGGGGCAGGGGGTCAATCAGCCCCAGCATTTT. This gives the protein CASSLAGQGVNQPQHF.

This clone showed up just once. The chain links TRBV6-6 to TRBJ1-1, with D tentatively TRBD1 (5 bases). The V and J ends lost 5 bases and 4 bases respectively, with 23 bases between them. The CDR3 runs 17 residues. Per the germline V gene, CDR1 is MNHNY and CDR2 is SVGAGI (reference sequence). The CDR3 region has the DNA TGTGCCAGCAGTCGGAGGGACGGATTTTTGGGGGGCACTGAAGCTTTCTTT. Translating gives CASSRRDGFLGGTEAFF.

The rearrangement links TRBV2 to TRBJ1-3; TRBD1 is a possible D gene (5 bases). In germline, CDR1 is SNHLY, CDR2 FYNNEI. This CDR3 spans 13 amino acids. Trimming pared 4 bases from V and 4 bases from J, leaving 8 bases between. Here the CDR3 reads CASSVEGGNTIYF. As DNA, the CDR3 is TGTGCCAGCAGTGTTGAGGGGGGAAACACCATATATTTT. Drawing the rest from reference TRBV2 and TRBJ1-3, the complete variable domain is EPEVTQTPSHQVTQMGQEVILRCVPISNHLYFYWYRQILGQKVEFLVSFYNNEISEKSEIFDDQFSVERPDGSNFTLKIRSTKLEDSAMYFCASSVEGGNTIYFGEGSWLTVV.

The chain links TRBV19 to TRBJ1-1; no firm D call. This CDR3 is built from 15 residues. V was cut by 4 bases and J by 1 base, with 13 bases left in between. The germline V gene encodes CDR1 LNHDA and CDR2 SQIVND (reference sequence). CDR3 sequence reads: CASSTYFEGNTEAFF. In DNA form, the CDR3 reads TGTGCCAGTAGTACGTACTTCGAGGGGAACACTGAAGCTTTCTTT. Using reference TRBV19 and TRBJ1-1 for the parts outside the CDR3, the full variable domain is DGGITQSPKYLFRKEGQNVTLSCEQNLNHDAMYWYRQDPGQGLRLIYYSQIVNDFQKGDIAEGYSVSREKKESFPLTVTSAQKNPTAFYLCASSTYFEGNTEAFFGQGTRLTVV.

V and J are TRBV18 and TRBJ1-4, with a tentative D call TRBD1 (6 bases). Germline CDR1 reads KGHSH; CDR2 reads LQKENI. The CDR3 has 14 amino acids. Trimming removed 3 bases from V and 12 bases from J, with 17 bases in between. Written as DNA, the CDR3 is TGTGCCAGCTCACCGCCTCCCGTCCCAGGGGAACTGTTTTTT. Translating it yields CASSPPPVPGELFF.

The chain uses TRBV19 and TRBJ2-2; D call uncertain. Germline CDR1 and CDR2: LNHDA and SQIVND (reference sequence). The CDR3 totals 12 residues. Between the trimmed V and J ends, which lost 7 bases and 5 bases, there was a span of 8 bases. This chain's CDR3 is CASNVGTGELFF. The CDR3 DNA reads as TGTGCCAGTAATGTTGGAACCGGGGAGCTGTTTTTT.

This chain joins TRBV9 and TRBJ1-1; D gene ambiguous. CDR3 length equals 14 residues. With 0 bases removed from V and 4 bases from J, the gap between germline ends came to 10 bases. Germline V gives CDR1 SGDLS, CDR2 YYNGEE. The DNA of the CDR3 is TGTGCCAGCAGCGTAGGGTCCCGGGTCACTGAAGCTTTCTTT. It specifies CASSVGSRVTEAFF.

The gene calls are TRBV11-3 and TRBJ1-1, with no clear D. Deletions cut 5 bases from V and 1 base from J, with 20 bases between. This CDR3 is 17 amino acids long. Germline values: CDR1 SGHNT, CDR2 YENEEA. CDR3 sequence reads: CASSISGGVSGNTEAFF. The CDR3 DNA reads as TGTGCCAGCAGCATCAGCGGTGGTGTGTCTGGGAACACTGAAGCTTTCTTT. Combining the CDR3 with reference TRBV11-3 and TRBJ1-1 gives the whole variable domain EAGVVQSPRYKIIEKKQPVAFWCNPISGHNTLYWYLQNLGQGPELLIRYENEEAVDDSQLPKDRFSAERLKGVDSTLKIQPAELGDSAVYLCASSISGGVSGNTEAFFGQGTRLTVV.

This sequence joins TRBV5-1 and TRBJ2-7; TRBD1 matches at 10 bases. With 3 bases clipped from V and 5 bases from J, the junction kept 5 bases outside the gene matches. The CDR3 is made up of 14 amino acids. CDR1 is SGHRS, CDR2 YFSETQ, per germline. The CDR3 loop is CASSSGQGFHEQYF. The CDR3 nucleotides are TGCGCCAGCAGCTCGGGACAGGGGTTCCACGAGCAGTACTTC.

CDR3: CASSLGEMGLAPYNEQFF. The CDR3 DNA reads as TGTGCCAGCAGCTTGGGAGAGATGGGACTAGCGCCGTACAATGAGCAGTTCTTC. The J gene is TRBJ2-1, the V gene TRBV5-4; 10 bases match TRBD2. Germline CDR1 reads SGHNT; CDR2 reads YYREEE (reference sequence). The CDR3 consists of 18 residues. J gave up 4 bases and V 0 bases, and 10 bases lay outside the gene matches.

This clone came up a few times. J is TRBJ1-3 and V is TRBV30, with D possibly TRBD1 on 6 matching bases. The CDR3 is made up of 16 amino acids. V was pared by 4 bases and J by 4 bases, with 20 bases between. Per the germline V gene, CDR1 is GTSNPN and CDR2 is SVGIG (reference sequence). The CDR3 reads CAWKFFTGMWGNTIYF. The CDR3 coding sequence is TGTGCCTGGAAATTTTTCACAGGGATGTGGGGAAACACCATATATTTT.

CDR3 residues: CASSDPSRPVKAFF. Here the CDR3 DNA reads TGTGCCAGCAGTGACCCATCCAGGCCCGTGAAAGCTTTCTTT. This chain uses TRBV6-2 or TRBV6-3 with TRBJ1-1; D unresolved. V dropped 5 bases and J dropped 9 bases, with 19 bases sitting between them. The germline V gene has CDR1 MNHEY and CDR2 SVGEGT. CDR3 length: 14 amino acids.

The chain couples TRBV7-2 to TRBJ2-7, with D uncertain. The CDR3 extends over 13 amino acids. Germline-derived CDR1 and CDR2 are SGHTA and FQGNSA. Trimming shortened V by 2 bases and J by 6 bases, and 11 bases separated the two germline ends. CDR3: CASSLNPSTEQYF. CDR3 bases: TGTGCCAGCAGCTTAAATCCCTCCACCGAGCAGTACTTC.

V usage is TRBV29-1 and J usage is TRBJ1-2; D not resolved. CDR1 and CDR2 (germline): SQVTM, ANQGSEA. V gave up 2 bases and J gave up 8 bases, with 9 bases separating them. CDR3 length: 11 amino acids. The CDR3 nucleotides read TGCAGCGTTGAACAGGTAGAAGGCTACACCTTC. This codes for CSVEQVEGYTF.

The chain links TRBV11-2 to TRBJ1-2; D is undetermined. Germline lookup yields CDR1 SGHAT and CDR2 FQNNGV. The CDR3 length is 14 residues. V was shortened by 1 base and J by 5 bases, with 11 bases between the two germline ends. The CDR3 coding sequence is TGTGCCAGCAGCTTAGTGGGAGAGGTGTATGGCTACACCTTC. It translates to CASSLVGEVYGYTF.

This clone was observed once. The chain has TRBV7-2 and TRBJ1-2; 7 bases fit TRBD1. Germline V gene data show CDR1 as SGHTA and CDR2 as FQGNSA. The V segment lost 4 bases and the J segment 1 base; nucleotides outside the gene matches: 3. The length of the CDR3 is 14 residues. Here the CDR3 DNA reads TGTGCCAGCAGCTCGAGACAGGGTAACTATGGCTACACCTTC. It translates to CASSSRQGNYGYTF.

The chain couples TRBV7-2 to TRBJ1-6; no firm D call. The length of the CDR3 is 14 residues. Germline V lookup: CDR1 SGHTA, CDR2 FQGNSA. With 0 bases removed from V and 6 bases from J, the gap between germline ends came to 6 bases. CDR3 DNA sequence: TGTGCCAGCAGCTTAGCTACACCTAATTCACCCCTCCACTTT. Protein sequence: CASSLATPNSPLHF.

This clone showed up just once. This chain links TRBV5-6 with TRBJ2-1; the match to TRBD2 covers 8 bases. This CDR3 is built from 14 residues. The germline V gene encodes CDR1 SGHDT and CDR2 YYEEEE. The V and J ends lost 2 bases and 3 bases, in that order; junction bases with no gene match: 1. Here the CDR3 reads CASSFSGSYNEQFF. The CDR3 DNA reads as TGTGCCAGCAGCTTCAGCGGGAGCTACAATGAGCAGTTCTTC.

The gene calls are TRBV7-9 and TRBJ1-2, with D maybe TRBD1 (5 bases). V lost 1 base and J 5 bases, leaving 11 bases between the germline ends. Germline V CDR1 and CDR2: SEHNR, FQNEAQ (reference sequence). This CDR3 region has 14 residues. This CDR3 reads CASSLDGGRYGYTF. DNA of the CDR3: TGTGCCAGCAGCTTAGACGGGGGTAGATATGGCTACACCTTC. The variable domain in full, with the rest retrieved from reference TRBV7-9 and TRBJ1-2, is DTGVSQNPRHKITKRGQNVTFRCDPISEHNRLYWYRQTLGQGPEFLTYFQNEAQLEKSRLLSDRFSAERPKGSFSTLEIQRTEQGDSAMYLCASSLDGGRYGYTFGSGTRLTVV.

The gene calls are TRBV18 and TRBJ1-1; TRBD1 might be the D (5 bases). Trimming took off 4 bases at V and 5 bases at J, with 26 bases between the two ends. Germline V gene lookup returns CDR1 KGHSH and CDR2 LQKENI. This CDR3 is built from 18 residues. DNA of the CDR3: TGTGCCAGCTCACGATCGAGGGGAGTCCCCGGGGGAACAACTGAAGCTTTCTTT. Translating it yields CASSRSRGVPGGTTEAFF.

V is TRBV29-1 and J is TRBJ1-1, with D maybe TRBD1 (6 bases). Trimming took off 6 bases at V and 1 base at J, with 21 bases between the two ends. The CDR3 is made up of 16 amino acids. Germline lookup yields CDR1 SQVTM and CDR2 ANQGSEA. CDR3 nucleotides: TGCAGCGTGGGAGACAGTAGGGCCAGGGGGAACACTGAAGCTTTCTTT. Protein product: CSVGDSRARGNTEAFF.

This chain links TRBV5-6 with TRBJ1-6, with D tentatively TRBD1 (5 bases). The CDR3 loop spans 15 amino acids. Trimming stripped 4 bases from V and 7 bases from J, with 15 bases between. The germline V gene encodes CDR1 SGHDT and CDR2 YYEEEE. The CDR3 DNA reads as TGTGCCAGCAGCACCCGAGGGGCGTGGAATTCACCCCTCCACTTT. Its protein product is CASSTRGAWNSPLHF.

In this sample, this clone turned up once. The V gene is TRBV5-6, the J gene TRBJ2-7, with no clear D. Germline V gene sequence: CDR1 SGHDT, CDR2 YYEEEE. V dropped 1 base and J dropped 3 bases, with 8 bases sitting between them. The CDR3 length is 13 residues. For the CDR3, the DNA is TGTGCCAGCAGCTTGCTCCTGATCTACGAGCAGTACTTC. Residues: CASSLLLIYEQYF.

CDR3 coding DNA: TGTGCCTGGAGGGAGGGGGGCAGTGGCTACACCTTC. It translates to CAWREGGSGYTF. The chain uses TRBV30 and TRBJ1-2, with D possibly being TRBD1 (6 bases). Germline V CDR1 and CDR2: GTSNPN, SVGIG (reference sequence). CDR3 size: 12 residues. Trimming stripped 3 bases from V and 7 bases from J, with 12 bases between.

In DNA, the CDR3 is TGTGCCAGCAGCTACGGACACCGGTCCTACGAGCAGTACTTC. It codes for CASSYGHRSYEQYF. The genes are TRBV5-4 and TRBJ2-7; perhaps TRBD1 as D (5 bases). Germline CDR1 SGHNT, CDR2 YYREEE (reference sequence). The CDR3 covers 14 residues. V was trimmed by 3 bases and J by 1 base, leaving 11 bases between them. Using reference TRBV5-4 and TRBJ2-7 for the parts outside the CDR3, the full variable domain is ETGVTQSPTHLIKTRGQQVTLRCSSQSGHNTVSWYQQALGQGPQFIFQYYREEENGRGNFPPRFSGLQFPNYSSELNVNALELDDSALYLCASSYGHRSYEQYFGPGTRLTVT.